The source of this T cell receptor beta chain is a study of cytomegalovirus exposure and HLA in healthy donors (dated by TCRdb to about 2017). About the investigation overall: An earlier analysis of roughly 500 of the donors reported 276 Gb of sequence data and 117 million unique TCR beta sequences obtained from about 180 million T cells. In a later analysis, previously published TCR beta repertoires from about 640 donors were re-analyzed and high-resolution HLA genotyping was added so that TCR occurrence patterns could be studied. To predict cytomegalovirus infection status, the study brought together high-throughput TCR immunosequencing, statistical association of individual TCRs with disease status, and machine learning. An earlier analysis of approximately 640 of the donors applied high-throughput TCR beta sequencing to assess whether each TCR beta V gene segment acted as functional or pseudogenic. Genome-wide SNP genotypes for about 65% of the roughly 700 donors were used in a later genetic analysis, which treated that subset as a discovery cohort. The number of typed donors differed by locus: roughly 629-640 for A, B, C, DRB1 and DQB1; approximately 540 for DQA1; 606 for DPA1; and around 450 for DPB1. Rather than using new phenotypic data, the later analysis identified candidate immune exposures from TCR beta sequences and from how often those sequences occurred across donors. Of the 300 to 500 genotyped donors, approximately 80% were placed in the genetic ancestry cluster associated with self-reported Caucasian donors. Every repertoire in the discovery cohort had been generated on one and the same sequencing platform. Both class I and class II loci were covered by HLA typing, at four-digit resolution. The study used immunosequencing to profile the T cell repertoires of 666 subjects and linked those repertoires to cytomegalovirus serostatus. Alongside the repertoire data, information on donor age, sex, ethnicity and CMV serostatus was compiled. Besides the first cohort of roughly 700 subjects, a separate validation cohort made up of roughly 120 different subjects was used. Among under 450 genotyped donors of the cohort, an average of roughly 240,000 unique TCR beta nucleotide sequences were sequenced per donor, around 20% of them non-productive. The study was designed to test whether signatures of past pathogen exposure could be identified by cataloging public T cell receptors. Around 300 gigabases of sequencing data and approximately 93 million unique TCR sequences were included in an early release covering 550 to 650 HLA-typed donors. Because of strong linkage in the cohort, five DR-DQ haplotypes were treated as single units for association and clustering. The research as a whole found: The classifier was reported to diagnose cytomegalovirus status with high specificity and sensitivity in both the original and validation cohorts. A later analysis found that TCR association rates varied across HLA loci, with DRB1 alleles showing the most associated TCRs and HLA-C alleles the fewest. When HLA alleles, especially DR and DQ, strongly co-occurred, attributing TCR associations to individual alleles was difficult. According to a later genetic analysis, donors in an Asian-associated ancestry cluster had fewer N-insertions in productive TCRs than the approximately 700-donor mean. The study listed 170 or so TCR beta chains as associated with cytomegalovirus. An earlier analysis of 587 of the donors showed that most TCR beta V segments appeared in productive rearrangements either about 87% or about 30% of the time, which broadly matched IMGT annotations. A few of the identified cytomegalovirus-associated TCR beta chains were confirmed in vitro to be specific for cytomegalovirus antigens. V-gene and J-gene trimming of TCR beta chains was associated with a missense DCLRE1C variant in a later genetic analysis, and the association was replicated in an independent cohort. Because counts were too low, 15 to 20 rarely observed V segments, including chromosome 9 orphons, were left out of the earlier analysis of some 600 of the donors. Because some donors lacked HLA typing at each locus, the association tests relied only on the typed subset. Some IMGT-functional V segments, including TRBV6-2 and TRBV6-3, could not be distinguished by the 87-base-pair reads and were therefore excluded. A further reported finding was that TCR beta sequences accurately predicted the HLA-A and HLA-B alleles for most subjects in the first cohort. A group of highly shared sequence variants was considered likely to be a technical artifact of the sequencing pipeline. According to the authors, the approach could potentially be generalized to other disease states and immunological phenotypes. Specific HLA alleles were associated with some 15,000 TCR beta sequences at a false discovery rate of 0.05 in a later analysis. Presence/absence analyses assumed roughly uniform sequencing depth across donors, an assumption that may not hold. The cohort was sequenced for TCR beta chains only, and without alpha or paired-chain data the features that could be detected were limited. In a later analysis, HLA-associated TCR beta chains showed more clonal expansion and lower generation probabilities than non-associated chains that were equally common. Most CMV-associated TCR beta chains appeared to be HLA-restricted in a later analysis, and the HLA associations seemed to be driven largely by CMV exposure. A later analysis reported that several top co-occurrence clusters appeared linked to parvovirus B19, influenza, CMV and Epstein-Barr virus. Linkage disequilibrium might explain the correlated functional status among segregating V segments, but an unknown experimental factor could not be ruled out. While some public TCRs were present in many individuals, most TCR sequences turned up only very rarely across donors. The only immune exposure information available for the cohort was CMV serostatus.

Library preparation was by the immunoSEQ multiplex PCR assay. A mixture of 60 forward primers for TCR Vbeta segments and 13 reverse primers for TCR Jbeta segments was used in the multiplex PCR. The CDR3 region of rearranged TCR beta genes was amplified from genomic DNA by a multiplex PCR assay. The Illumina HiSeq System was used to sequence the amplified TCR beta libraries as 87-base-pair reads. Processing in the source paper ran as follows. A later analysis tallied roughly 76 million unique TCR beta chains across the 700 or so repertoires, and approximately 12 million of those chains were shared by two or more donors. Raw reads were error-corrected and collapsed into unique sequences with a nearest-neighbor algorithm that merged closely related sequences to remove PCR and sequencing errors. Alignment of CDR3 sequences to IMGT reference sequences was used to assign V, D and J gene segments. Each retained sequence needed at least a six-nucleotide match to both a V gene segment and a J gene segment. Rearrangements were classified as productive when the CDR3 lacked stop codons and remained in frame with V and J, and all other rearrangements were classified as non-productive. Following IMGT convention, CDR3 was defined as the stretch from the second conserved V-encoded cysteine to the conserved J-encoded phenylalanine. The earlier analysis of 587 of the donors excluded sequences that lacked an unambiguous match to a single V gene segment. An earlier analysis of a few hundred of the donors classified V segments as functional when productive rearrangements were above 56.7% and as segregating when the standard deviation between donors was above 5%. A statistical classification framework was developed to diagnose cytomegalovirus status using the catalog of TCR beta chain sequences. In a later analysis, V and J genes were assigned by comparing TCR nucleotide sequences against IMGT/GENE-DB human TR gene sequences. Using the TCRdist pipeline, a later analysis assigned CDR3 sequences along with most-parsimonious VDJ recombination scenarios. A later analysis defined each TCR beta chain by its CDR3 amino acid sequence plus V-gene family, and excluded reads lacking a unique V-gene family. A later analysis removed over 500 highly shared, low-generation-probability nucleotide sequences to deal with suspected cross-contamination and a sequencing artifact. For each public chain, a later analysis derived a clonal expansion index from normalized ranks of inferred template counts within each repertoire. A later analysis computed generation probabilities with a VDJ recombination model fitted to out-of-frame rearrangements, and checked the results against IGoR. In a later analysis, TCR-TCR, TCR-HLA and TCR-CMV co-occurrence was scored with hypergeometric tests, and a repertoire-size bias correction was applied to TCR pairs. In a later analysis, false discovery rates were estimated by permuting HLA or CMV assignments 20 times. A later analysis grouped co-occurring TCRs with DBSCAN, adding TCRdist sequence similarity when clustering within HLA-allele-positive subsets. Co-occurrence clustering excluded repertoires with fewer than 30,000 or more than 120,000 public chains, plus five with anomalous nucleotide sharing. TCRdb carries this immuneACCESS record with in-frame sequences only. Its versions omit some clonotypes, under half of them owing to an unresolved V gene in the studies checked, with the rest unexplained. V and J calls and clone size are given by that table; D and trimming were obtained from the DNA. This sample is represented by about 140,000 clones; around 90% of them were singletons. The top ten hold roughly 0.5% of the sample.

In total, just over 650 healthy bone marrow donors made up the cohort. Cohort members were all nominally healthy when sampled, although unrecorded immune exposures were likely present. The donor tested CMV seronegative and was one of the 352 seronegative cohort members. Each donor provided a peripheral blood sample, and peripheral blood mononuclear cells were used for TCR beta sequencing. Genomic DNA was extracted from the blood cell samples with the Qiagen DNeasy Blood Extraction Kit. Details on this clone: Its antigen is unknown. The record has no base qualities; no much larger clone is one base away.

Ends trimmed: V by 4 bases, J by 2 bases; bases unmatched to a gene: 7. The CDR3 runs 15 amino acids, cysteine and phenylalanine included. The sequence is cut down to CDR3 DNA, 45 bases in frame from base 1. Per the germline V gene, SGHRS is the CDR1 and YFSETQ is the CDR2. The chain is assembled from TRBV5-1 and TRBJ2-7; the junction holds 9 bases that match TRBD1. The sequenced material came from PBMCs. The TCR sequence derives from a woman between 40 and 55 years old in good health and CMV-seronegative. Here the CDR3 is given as CASSTGQGPAYEQYF. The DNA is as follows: TGCGCCAGCAGCACTGGACAGGGGCCGGCCTACGAGCAGTACTTC. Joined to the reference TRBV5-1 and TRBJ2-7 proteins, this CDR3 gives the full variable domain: KAGVTQTPRYLIKTRGQQVTLSCSPISGHRSVSWYQQTPGQGLQFLFEYFSETQRNKGNFPGRFSGRQFSNSRSEMNVSTLELGDSALYLCASSTGQGPAYEQYFGPGTRLTVT.